This note documents a single TCR beta chain sequence. CDR1 and CDR2 from the germline V gene are LGHDT and YNNKEL (reference sequence). CDR3 size: 16 residues. Between the trimmed V and J ends, which lost 0 bases and 0 bases, there was a span of 9 bases. The protocol was immunoSEQ multiplex PCR, while the TCRdb copy is restricted to in-frame clones and leaves out a portion. The data contain 90,000 to 120,000 clones, roughly 84% of them seen just once; the ten biggest clones take up about 4.2%. These data are taken from a study of blood T cell repertoires in COVID-19. Sequencing was performed on peripheral blood. The origin of this receptor is a human donor in a cohort sampled during active COVID-19. The chain has TRBV3-1 (or the pseudogene TRBV3-2) and TRBJ2-1; D is uncertain. The CDR3 bases are TGTGCCAGCAGCCAAGATCAGGAAGTCTCCTACAATGAGCAGTTCTTC. Encoded protein: CASSQDQEVSYNEQFF.